The rows below give T cell receptor beta chains drawn from one sample of a study of Ad26.COV2.S vaccination and SARS-CoV-2 variants. TCRdb's copy holds only in-frame clones and misses some; the assay was immunoSEQ multiplex PCR. This sample carries 410,000 or so clones, 75% to 95% of them seen once, and the ten largest clones take 10% to 15%. The source was peripheral blood, collected in a trial of Ad26.COV2.S vaccine versus placebo. All receptors derive from a person between 18 and 65 years old who received the Ad26.COV2.S COVID-19 vaccine or a placebo. CDR3s include the opening cysteine and the closing phenylalanine or tryptophan. D genes are given only for firm matches. Not all rows give a size; the values are once, few, many and, for expanded clones, a class.

>TRBV4-1|.|TRBJ1-3|.
CASSQDSGVGNTIYF
TGCGCCAGCAGCCAAGATTCCGGAGTAGGAAACACCATATATTTT
>TRBV5-1|.|TRBJ2-1|TRBD2
CASTSSGSIDNEQFF
TGCGCCAGCACCTCTAGCGGGAGTATCGACAATGAGCAGTTCTTC
>TRBV7-9|.|TRBJ2-1|.
CASSLIAGSSYNEQFF
TGTGCCAGCAGCTTAATTGCGGGAAGCTCCTACAATGAGCAGTTCTTC
>TRBV11-3|.|TRBJ2-2|.
CASSFREGNTGELFF
TGTGCCAGCAGCTTTAGAGAGGGGAACACCGGGGAGCTGTTTTTT
>TRBV13|.|TRBJ2-1|TRBD2
CASSFRTSGRGNEQFF
TGTGCCAGCAGCTTTCGGACTAGCGGGAGAGGAAATGAGCAGTTCTTC
>TRBV5-6|few|TRBJ1-3|.
CASGRQVFSGNTIYF
TGTGCCAGCGGGCGACAGGTTTTCTCTGGAAACACCATATATTTT
>TRBV18|.|TRBJ1-1|TRBD1
CASSPGQGTEAFF
TGTGCCAGCTCACCAGGACAGGGCACTGAAGCTTTCTTT
>TRBV11-2|.|TRBJ2-1|TRBD2
CASSFTSGTSYEQFF
TGTGCCAGCAGCTTCACTTCCGGGACTAGCTATGAGCAGTTCTTC
>TRBV2|.|TRBJ2-7|.
CASSVLDSSGEQYF
TGTGCCAGCAGTGTGCTGGACTCGTCGGGAGAGCAGTACTTC
>TRBV5-6|.|TRBJ2-1|.
CASSQTPGDYYNEQFF
TGTGCCAGCAGCCAGACGCCAGGGGACTACTACAATGAGCAGTTCTTC
>TRBV14|.|TRBJ1-2|.
CASSQEFRDTYGYTF
TGTGCCAGCAGCCAAGAATTTCGGGACACCTATGGCTACACCTTC
>TRBV28|.|TRBJ2-7|TRBD2
CASSWRTSSYEQYF
TGTGCCAGCAGTTGGAGGACTAGCTCCTACGAGCAGTACTTC
>TRBV4-1|.|TRBJ1-1|.
CASSQEPFGNTEAFF
TGCGCCAGCAGCCAAGAGCCTTTTGGGAACACTGAAGCTTTCTTT
>TRBV24-1|.|TRBJ2-2|.
CALGLPNTGELFF
TGTGCACTGGGATTACCGAACACCGGGGAGCTGTTTTTT
>TRBV23-1|.|TRBJ2-5|TRBD2
CASGQALGLAGGPRQETQYF
TGCGCCAGCGGTCAGGCCCTAGGGCTAGCGGGAGGGCCACGGCAAGAGACCCAGTACTTC
>TRBV6-5|.|TRBJ2-5|.
CASSSRTVGETQYF
TGTGCCAGCAGTTCCCGGACAGTCGGGGAGACCCAGTACTTC
>TRBV30|once|TRBJ1-1|TRBD1
CAFGQGGMNTEAFF
TGTGCCTTTGGACAGGGCGGGATGAACACTGAAGCTTTCTTT
>TRBV11-2|.|TRBJ2-5|.
CASSFDQQETQYF
TGTGCCAGCAGCTTCGACCAACAAGAGACCCAGTACTTC
>TRBV27|.|TRBJ2-7|.
CASSLSPGAIKYEQYF
TGTGCCAGCAGTTTAAGTCCAGGCGCAATTAAGTACGAGCAGTACTTC
>TRBV11-1|.|TRBJ1-1|.
CASSLGHLNTEAFF
TGTGCCAGCAGTCTCGGACACCTGAACACTGAAGCTTTCTTT
>TRBV7-2|.|TRBJ2-2|TRBD2
CASSSRSGLAGHNTGELFF
TGTGCCAGCAGCTCGAGATCGGGACTAGCGGGCCATAACACCGGGGAGCTGTTTTTT
>TRBV28|.|TRBJ1-4|TRBD1
CAGGDSRGNEKLFF
TGTGCCGGCGGGGACAGCCGGGGGAATGAAAAACTGTTTTTT
>TRBV20-1|.|TRBJ2-1|TRBD1
CSATDRGLSNEQFF
TGCAGTGCTACTGACAGGGGGCTAAGTAATGAGCAGTTCTTC
>TRBV7-2|few|TRBJ1-3|.
CASSLVGSAGNTIYF
TGTGCCAGCAGCTTAGTAGGGAGTGCCGGAAACACCATATATTTT
>TRBV7-8|.|TRBJ2-7|.
CASSQGGSLYEQYF
TGTGCCAGCAGCCAGGGTGGGAGTCTCTACGAGCAGTACTTC
>TRBV5-6|.|TRBJ1-2|TRBD1
CASSLGTGIGYGYTF
TGTGCCAGCAGCTTGGGGACAGGGATAGGCTATGGCTACACCTTC
>TRBV19|.|TRBJ1-2|TRBD1
CASSIWTGRDDGYTF
TGTGCCAGTAGTATCTGGACAGGGAGAGATGATGGCTACACCTTC
>TRBV6-5|.|TRBJ2-7|TRBD1
CASSYLGGSGYEQYF
TGTGCCAGCAGTTACCTAGGGGGCTCGGGCTACGAGCAGTACTTC
>TRBV12-3/TRBV12-4|.|TRBJ2-7|.
CASSLVNSYEQYF
TGTGCCAGCAGTTTAGTCAACTCCTACGAGCAGTACTTC
>TRBV19|.|TRBJ2-2|.
CASGRGRSAYTGELFF
TGTGCCAGTGGGAGGGGGCGGAGCGCATACACCGGGGAGCTGTTTTTT
>TRBV11-2|.|TRBJ2-1|.
CASSLEDQPWNEQFF
TGTGCCAGCAGCTTAGAAGATCAGCCCTGGAATGAGCAGTTCTTC
>TRBV10-1|once|TRBJ2-7|TRBD1
CASSDPGQGLSEQYF
TGCGCCAGCAGTGACCCGGGACAGGGGCTCAGTGAGCAGTACTTC
>TRBV5-4|.|TRBJ2-2|.
CASSLSGVGGELFF
TGTGCCAGCAGCTTGTCTGGAGTAGGCGGGGAGCTGTTTTTT
>TRBV5-4|.|TRBJ2-3|TRBD2
CASSLVLLAGGVADTQYF
TGTGCCAGCAGCTTGGTTTTACTAGCGGGAGGGGTGGCAGATACGCAGTATTTT
>TRBV6-5|.|TRBJ2-7|TRBD2
CASSSGGSYEQYF
TGTGCCAGCAGTAGCGGGGGCTCCTACGAGCAGTACTTC
>TRBV12-5|.|TRBJ2-6|TRBD2
CASGPTGLAGGSGANVLTF
TGTGCTAGTGGCCCAACCGGGCTAGCGGGTGGCTCTGGGGCCAACGTCCTGACTTTC
>TRBV18|.|TRBJ1-1|.
CASSPGGLNTEAFF
TGTGCCAGCTCCCCGGGAGGGCTGAACACTGAAGCTTTCTTT
>TRBV5-4|once|TRBJ1-4|.
CASSLAGEKLFF
TGTGCCAGCAGCTTGGCTGGGGAAAAACTGTTTTTT
>TRBV2|.|TRBJ1-4|.
CASNKVRVNEKLFF
TGTGCCAGCAATAAGGTTAGGGTTAATGAAAAACTGTTTTTT
>TRBV5-1|few|TRBJ1-2|TRBD1
CASSLAIRGQGGYTF
TGCGCCAGCAGCTTGGCCATCAGGGGGCAGGGTGGCTACACCTTC
>TRBV4-3|.|TRBJ2-7|.
CASSQVATSKTHEQYF
TGCGCCAGCAGCCAAGTGGCTACCTCGAAGACCCACGAGCAGTACTTC
>TRBV11-2|.|TRBJ2-7|.
CASESVTGSFEQYF
TGTGCCAGCGAGTCGGTGACAGGATCTTTCGAGCAGTACTTC
>TRBV11-3|.|TRBJ2-5|.
CASSLRNQETQYF
TGTGCCAGCAGCTTAAGGAACCAAGAGACCCAGTACTTC
>TRBV7-2|.|TRBJ1-1|.
CASSLVLSTEAFF
TGTGCCAGCAGCTTAGTTCTTAGCACTGAAGCTTTCTTT
>TRBV5-1|few|TRBJ2-7|.
CASSPIREGEQYF
TGCGCCAGCAGCCCGATCAGGGAAGGCGAGCAGTACTTC
>TRBV4-3|.|TRBJ2-7|.
CASSQDRGYEQYF
TGCGCCAGCAGCCAAGATCGCGGGTACGAGCAGTACTTC
>TRBV4-1|.|TRBJ1-4|.
CASSPEHGGASYGEKLFF
TGCGCCAGCAGCCCCGAACATGGGGGCGCCTCTTACGGTGAAAAACTGTTTTTT